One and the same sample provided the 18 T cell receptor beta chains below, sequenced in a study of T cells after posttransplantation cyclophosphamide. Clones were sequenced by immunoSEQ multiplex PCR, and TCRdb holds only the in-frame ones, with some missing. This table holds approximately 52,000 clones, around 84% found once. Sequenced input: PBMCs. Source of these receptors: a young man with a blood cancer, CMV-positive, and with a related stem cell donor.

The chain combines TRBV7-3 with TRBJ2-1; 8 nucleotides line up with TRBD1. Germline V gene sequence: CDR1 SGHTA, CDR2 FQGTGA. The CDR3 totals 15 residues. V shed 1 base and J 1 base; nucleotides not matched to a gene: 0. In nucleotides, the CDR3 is TGTGCCAGCAGCTTAAACAGGGGGTCCTACAATGAGCAGTTCTTC. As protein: CASSLNRGSYNEQFF.

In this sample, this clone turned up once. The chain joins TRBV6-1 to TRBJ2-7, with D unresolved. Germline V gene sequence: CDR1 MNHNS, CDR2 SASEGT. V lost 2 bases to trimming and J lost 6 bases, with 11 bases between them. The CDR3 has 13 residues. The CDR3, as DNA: TGTGCCAGCAGTGAACCATTGGGCCTCGAGCAGTACTTC. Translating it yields CASSEPLGLEQYF.

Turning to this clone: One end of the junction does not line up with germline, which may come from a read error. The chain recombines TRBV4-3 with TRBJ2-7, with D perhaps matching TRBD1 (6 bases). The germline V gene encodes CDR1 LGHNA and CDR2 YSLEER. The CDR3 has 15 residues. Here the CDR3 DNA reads TGCGCCAGCAGCCAAGTATTCAGGGGCCAAACACACAGGAGGTTC. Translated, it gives CASSQVFRGQTHRRF.

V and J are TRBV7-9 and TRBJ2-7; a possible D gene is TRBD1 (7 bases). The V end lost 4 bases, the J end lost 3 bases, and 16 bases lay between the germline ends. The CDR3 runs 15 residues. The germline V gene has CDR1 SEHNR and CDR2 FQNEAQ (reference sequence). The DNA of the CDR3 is TGTGCCAGCAGCTCCTCGGACCAGGGGGGCTACGAGCAGTACTTC. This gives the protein CASSSSDQGGYEQYF.

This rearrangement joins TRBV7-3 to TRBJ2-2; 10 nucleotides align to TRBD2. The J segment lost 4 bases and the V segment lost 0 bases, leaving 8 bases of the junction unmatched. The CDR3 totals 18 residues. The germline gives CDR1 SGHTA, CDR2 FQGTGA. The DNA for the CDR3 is TGTGCCAGCAGCTTAACGGGGACTAGCGTGCGGGTCACCGGGGAGCTGTTTTTT. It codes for CASSLTGTSVRVTGELFF. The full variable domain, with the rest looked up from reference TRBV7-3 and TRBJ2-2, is GAGVSQTPSNKVTEKGKYVELRCDPISGHTALYWYRQSLGQGPEFLIYFQGTGAADDSGLPNDRFFAVRPEGSVSTLKIQRTERGDSAVYLCASSLTGTSVRVTGELFFGEGSRLTVL.

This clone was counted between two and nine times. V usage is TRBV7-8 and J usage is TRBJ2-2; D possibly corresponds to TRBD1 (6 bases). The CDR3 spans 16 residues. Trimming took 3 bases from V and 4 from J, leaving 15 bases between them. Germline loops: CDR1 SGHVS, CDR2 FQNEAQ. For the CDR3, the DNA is TGTGCCAGCAGCTTCGGACGGGGACAAGTCACCGGGGAGCTGTTTTTT. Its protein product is CASSFGRGQVTGELFF.

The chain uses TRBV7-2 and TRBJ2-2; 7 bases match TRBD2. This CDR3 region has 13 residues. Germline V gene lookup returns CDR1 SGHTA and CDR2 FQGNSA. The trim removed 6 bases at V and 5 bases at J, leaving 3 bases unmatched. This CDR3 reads CASRLALTGELFF. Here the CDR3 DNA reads TGTGCCAGCAGACTAGCGTTGACCGGGGAGCTGTTTTTT.

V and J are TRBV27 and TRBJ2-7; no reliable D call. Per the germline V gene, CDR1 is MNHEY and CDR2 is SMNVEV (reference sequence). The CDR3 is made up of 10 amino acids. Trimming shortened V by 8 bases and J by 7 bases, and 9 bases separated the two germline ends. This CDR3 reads CASGKLEQYF. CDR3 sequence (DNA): TGTGCCAGCGGCAAACTAGAGCAGTACTTC.

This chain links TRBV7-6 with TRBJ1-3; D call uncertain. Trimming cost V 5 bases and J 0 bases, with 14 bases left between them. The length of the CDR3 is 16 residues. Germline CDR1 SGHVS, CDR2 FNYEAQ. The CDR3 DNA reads TGTGCCAGCAGCCCTAGACCCCTGGCCTCTGGAAACACCATATATTTT. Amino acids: CASSPRPLASGNTIYF.

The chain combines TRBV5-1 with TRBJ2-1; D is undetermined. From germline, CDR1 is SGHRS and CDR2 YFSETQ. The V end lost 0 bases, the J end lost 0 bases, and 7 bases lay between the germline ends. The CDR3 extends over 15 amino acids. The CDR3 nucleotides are TGCGCCAGCAGCTTGGGAGCTAGCTCCTACAATGAGCAGTTCTTC. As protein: CASSLGASSYNEQFF.

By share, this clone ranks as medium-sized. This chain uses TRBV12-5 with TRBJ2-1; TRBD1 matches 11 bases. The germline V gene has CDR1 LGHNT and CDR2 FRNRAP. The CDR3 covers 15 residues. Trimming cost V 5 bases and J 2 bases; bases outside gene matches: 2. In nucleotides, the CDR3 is TGTGCTAGTGGTGGGGGACAGGGGGCCTACAATGAGCAGTTCTTC. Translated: CASGGGQGAYNEQFF.

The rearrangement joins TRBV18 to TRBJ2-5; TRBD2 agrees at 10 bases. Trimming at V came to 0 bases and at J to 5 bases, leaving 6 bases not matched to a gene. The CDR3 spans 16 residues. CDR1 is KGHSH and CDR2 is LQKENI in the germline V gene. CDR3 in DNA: TGTGCCAGCTCACCACCGCCAGCGGGAGGGAGGGAGACCCAGTACTTC. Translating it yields CASSPPPAGGRETQYF.

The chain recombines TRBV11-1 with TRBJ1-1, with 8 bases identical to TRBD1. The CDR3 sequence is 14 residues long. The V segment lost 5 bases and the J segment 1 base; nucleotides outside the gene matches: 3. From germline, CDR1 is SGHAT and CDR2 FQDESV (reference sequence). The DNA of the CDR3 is TGTGCCAGCAGCGAAGGGACAGGGAACACTGAAGCTTTCTTT. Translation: CASSEGTGNTEAFF.

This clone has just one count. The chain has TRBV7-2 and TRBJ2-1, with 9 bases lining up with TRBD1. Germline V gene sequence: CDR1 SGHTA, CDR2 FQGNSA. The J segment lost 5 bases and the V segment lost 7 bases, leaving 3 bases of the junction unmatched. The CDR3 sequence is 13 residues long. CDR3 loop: CASIRDRDNEQFF. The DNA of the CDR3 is TGTGCCAGCATCCGGGACAGGGACAATGAGCAGTTCTTC.

CDR3 region: CASSPRWGVNSYEQYF. As DNA, the CDR3 is TGTGCCAGCAGCCCCCGGTGGGGGGTAAACTCCTACGAGCAGTACTTC. The rearrangement links TRBV11-3 to TRBJ2-7, with a possible D match to TRBD2 (6 bases). CDR1 and CDR2 (germline): SGHNT, YENEEA. V was shortened by 5 bases and J by 0 bases, with 17 bases between the two germline ends. This CDR3 contains 16 residues.

The chain's CDR3 is CASRPLTSGYNEQFF. In nucleotides, the CDR3 is TGTGCCAGCAGACCCCTGACTAGCGGCTACAATGAGCAGTTCTTC. This chain links TRBV28 with TRBJ2-1; 9 bases are shared with TRBD2. The J segment lost 3 bases and the V segment lost 6 bases, leaving 6 bases of the junction unmatched. This CDR3 spans 15 amino acids. Germline CDR1 and CDR2: MDHEN and SYDVKM.

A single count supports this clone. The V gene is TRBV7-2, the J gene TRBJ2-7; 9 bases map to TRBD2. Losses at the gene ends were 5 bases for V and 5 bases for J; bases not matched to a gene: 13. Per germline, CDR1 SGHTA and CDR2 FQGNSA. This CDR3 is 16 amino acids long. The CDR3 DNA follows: TGTGCCAGCAGCCCTCGTCCCGGGACTAGCTACCACGAGCAGTACTTC. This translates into CASSPRPGTSYHEQYF. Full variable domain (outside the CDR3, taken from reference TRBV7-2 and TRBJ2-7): GAGVSQSPSNKVTEKGKDVELRCDPISGHTALYWYRQSLGQGLEFLIYFQGNSAPDKSGLPSDRFSAERTGGSVSTLTIQRTQQEDSAVYLCASSPRPGTSYHEQYFGPGTRLTVT.

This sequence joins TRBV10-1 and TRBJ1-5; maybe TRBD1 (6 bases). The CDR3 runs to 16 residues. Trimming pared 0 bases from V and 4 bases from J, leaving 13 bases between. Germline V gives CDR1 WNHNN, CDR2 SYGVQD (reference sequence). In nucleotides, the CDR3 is TGCGCCAGCAGTGAGTCTAGCGGGGGGGCAAATCAGCCCCAGCATTTT. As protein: CASSESSGGANQPQHF.